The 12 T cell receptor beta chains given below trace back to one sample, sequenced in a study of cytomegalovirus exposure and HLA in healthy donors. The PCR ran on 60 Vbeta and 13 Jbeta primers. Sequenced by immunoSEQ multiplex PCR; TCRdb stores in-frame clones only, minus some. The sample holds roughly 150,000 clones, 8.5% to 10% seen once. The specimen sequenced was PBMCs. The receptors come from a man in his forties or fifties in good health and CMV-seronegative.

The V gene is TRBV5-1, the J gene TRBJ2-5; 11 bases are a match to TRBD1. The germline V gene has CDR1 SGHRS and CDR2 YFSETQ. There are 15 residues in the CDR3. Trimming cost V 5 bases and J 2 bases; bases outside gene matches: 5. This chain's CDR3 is CASSSGTGGQETQYF. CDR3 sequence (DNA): TGCGCCAGCAGTTCCGGGACAGGGGGTCAAGAGACCCAGTACTTC.

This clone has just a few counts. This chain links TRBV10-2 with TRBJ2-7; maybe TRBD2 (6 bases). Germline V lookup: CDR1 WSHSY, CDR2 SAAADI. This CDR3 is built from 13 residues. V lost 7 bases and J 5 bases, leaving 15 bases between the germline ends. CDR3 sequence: CASIGGGSNEQYF. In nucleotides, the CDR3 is TGCGCCAGCATCGGTGGAGGGTCGAACGAGCAGTACTTC.

The chain's CDR3 is CASSIGTGGTYNEQFF. CDR3 DNA: TGCGCCAGCAGCATCGGGACAGGGGGCACCTACAATGAGCAGTTCTTC. The J gene is TRBJ2-1, the V gene TRBV5-1; 12 bases match TRBD1. Germline CDR1 and CDR2: SGHRS and YFSETQ. V trimming: 4 bases; J trimming: 2 bases; junction bases outside the gene matches: 4. The CDR3 runs to 16 residues.

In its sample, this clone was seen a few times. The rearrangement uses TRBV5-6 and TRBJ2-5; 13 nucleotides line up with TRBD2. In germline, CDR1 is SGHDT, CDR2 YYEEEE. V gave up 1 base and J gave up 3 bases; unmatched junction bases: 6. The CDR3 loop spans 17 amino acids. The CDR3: CASSLTLAGGYKETQYF. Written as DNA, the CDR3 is TGTGCCAGCAGCTTGACACTAGCGGGAGGGTACAAAGAGACCCAGTACTTC.

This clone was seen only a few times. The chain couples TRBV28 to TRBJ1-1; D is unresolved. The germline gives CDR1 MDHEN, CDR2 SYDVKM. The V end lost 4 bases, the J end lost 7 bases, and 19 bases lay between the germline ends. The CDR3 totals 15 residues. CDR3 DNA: TGTGCCAGCAGTTCTCGAGGACTCCCACGAGGTGAAGCTTTCTTT. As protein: CASSSRGLPRGEAFF.

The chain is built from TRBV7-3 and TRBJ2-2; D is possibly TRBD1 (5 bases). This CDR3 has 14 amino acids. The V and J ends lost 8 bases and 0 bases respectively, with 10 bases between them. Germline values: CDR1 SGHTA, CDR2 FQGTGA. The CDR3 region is CASGQGSNTGELFF. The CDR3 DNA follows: TGTGCCAGCGGGCAGGGTTCGAACACCGGGGAGCTGTTTTTT.

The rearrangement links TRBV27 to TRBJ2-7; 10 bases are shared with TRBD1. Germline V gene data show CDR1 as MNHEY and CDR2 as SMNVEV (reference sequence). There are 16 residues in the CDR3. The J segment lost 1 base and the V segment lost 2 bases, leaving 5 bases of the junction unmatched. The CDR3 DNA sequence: TGTGCCAGCAGTTTACTTGGGACAGGGGTTTCCTACGAGCAGTACTTC. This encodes CASSLLGTGVSYEQYF.

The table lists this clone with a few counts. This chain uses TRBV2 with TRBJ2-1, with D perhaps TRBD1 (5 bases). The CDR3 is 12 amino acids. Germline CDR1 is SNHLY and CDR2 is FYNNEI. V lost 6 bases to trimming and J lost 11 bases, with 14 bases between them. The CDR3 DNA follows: TGTGCCAGCAGCGGAGACAGAACTAAGCAGTTCTTC. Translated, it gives CASSGDRTKQFF.

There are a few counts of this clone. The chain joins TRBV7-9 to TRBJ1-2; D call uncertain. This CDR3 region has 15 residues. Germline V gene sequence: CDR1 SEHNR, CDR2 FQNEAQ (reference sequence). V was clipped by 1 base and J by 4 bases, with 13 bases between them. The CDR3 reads CASSLVGDLSYGYTF. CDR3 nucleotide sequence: TGTGCCAGCAGCTTAGTCGGAGACTTAAGCTATGGCTACACCTTC.

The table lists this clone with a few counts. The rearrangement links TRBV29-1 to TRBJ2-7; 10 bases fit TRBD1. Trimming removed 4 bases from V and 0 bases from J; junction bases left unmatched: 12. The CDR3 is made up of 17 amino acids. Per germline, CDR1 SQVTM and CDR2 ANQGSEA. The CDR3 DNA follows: TGCAGCGTTGTACGGAGTGTCGGGACAGGGGTCTCCTACGAGCAGTACTTC. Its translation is CSVVRSVGTGVSYEQYF.

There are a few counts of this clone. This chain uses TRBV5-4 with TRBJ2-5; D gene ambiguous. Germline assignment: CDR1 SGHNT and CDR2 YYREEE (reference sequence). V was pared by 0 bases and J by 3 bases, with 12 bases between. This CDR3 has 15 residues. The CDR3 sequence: CASSLDPNPKETQYF. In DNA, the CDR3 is TGTGCCAGCAGCTTGGACCCTAACCCTAAAGAGACCCAGTACTTC.

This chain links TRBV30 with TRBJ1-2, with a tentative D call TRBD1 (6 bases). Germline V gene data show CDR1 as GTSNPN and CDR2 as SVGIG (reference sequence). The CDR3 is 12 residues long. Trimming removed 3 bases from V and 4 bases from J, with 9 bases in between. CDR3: CAWSGGAYGYTF. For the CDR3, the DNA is TGTGCCTGGAGCGGGGGGGCCTATGGCTACACCTTC.